This entry lists 23 T cell receptor beta chains sequenced from one sample in a study of a mutant IDH1 vaccine in newly diagnosed glioma. The antigens of these receptors remain unknown. Clones were read by immunoSEQ multiplex PCR, and TCRdb kept only the in-frame ones, dropping some. The data hold tens of thousands of clones, with about 81% observed a single time. Time point denoted: week 47, end of study. The study gave 300 ug of mutant IDH1 20-mer peptide per vaccine dose, with topical imiquimod. This specimen was PBMCs, taken from a glioma patient whose treatment included an IDH1 peptide vaccine. Receptors were obtained from a woman in her twenties or thirties with glioma. Some clones in this sample may be carry-over from other donors' samples.

This chain uses TRBV6-4 with TRBJ2-3, with D tentatively TRBD1 (6 bases). This CDR3 is built from 14 residues. V lost 4 bases to trimming and J lost 3 bases, with 11 bases between them. CDR1 is MRHNA, CDR2 SNTAGT, per germline. DNA of the CDR3: TGTGCCAGCAGTGTACAGGGATTGACAGATACGCAGTATTTT. This sequence encodes CASSVQGLTDTQYF.

As to this clone: Compared with germline, one end of the junction differs, possibly owing to a read error. The chain has TRBV6-1 and TRBJ2-7; D remains ambiguous. This CDR3 comprises 12 residues. Germline assignment: CDR1 MNHNS and CDR2 SASEGT. CDR3 in amino acids: CASSEQSSEQYF. The CDR3, as DNA: TGTGCCAGCAGTGAACAGTCCTCCGAGCAGTACTTC.

The chain is built from TRBV6-5 and TRBJ2-7; 13 nucleotides line up with TRBD2. With V trimmed by 4 bases and J by 2 bases, 5 bases remained unmatched. This CDR3 is built from 16 residues. Germline CDR1 is MNHEY and CDR2 is SVGAGI. As DNA, the CDR3 is TGTGCCAGCAGTTTACCCGGACTAGCGGGAGCCTACGAGCAGTACTTC. Residues: CASSLPGLAGAYEQYF.

V and J are TRBV13 and TRBJ2-7; D not resolved. The length of the CDR3 is 12 residues. V was clipped by 0 bases and J by 6 bases, with 6 bases between them. Germline V gene data show CDR1 as PRHDT and CDR2 as FYEKMQ (reference sequence). Here the CDR3 reads CASSLGPGEQYF. The CDR3 DNA reads as TGTGCCAGCAGCTTAGGTCCCGGCGAGCAGTACTTC.

The chain employs TRBV18 and TRBJ1-5, with D unresolved. V shed 1 base and J shed 7 bases, with 17 bases lying between them. Germline CDR1 is KGHSH and CDR2 is LQKENI. The CDR3 is made up of 16 amino acids. The CDR3 loop reads CASSPLRNGPAQPQHF. CDR3 bases: TGTGCCAGCTCACCACTCAGAAACGGTCCCGCCCAGCCCCAGCATTTT.

The rearrangement uses TRBV30 and TRBJ1-2; D remains ambiguous. The CDR3 contains 13 residues. Trimming removed 3 bases at V and 8 bases at J, with 16 bases between. CDR1 is GTSNPN, CDR2 SVGIG, per germline (reference sequence). The CDR3: CAWSRPLDGGYTF. Here the CDR3 DNA reads TGTGCCTGGAGCCGACCATTGGACGGGGGCTACACCTTC.

The chain recombines TRBV9 with TRBJ1-2; 8 nucleotides align to TRBD1. Looked up from germline, CDR1 is SGDLS and CDR2 is YYNGEE. The V gene end was trimmed by 3 bases and the J gene end by 4 bases; junction bases not matched to a gene: 8. The CDR3 spans 15 residues. The CDR3 coding sequence is TGTGCCAGCAGCGCCGGACAGGGATGGCGCTATGGCTACACCTTC. The encoded protein is CASSAGQGWRYGYTF.

On this clone itself: The same CDR3 also results from other DNA sequences found in this sample. The chain employs TRBV6-4 and TRBJ1-1, with unresolved D. Germline-derived CDR1 and CDR2 are MRHNA and SNTAGT. There are 13 residues in the CDR3. The V gene lost 2 bases and the J gene lost 2 bases, with 6 bases spanning the gap. This CDR3 reads CASSDRANTEAFF. CDR3 DNA sequence: TGTGCCAGCAGTGACAGGGCCAACACTGAAGCTTTCTTT.

V gene TRBV30 combines with J gene TRBJ2-1; D not resolved. CDR3 length: 12 residues. The germline CDR1 and CDR2 sequences are GTSNPN and SVGIG (reference sequence). The DNA for the CDR3 is TGTGCAATAAACTGGCGATCCAATGAGCAGTTCTTC. It is translated as CAINWRSNEQFF.

The chain combines TRBV2 with TRBJ2-7; TRBD2 aligns across 8 bases. CDR1 is SNHLY, CDR2 FYNNEI, per germline. This CDR3 has 16 amino acids. Trimming took 4 bases from V and 6 from J; bases not matched to a gene: 14. CDR3 sequence reads: CASSGPPGGPLGEQYF. The CDR3 bases are TGTGCCAGCAGTGGGCCCCCGGGAGGGCCATTGGGCGAGCAGTACTTC.

The chain uses TRBV6-7 and TRBJ2-7; perhaps TRBD2 as D (5 bases). TRBV6-7 is labeled an ORF, and its function is uncertain. The V end lost 6 bases, the J end lost 1 base, and 16 bases lay between the germline ends. The CDR3 sequence is 15 residues long. Here the CDR3 DNA reads TGTGCCAGCAGCCCTGACTGGCGGGCTTCCTACGAGCAGTACTTC. It translates to CASSPDWRASYEQYF.

The J gene is TRBJ1-1, the V gene TRBV7-9, with D unclear. Trimming cost V 4 bases and J 6 bases, with 9 bases left between them. Per germline, CDR1 SEHNR and CDR2 FQNEAQ (reference sequence). This CDR3 is 12 amino acids long. The CDR3 DNA sequence: TGTGCCAGCAGCTCTAGCGGGGCTGAAGCTTTCTTT. Translating gives CASSSSGAEAFF.

The chain is built from TRBV25-1 and TRBJ2-1; no definite D call. Trimming shortened V by 1 base and J by 5 bases, and 9 bases separated the two germline ends. The germline V gene encodes CDR1 MGHDK and CDR2 SYGVNS. The CDR3 loop spans 14 amino acids. The CDR3: CASSELAGNNEQFF. CDR3 DNA sequence: TGTGCCAGCAGTGAATTGGCTGGGAACAATGAGCAGTTCTTC.

The chain links TRBV6-6 to TRBJ1-1, with a possible D match to TRBD1 (6 bases). Germline values: CDR1 MNHNY, CDR2 SVGAGI (reference sequence). V lost 2 bases and J lost 7, with 17 bases in between. There are 15 residues in the CDR3. The CDR3 DNA is TGTGCCAGCAGTTACGGGGCTTCAGGGGCGGGTGAAGCTTTCTTT. This sequence encodes CASSYGASGAGEAFF.

This clone showed up just once. The CDR3 protein is CAWDSGRSNEQYF. The CDR3 region has the DNA TGTGCCTGGGATAGCGGGAGAAGCAACGAGCAGTACTTC. The genes are TRBV30 and TRBJ2-7; 9 bases agree with TRBD2. The CDR3 extends over 13 amino acids. Germline CDR1 is GTSNPN and CDR2 is SVGIG (reference sequence). V shed 5 bases and J 5 bases; nucleotides not matched to a gene: 7.

The chain is built from TRBV28 and TRBJ2-2, with a tentative D call TRBD1 (5 bases). The germline V gene has CDR1 MDHEN and CDR2 SYDVKM. V was trimmed by 8 bases and J by 5 bases, leaving 15 bases between them. The CDR3 is made up of 14 amino acids. The CDR3 spells CASRDRGRTGELFF. The CDR3 nucleotides are TGTGCCAGCCGCGACAGAGGTAGAACCGGGGAGCTGTTTTTT.

The chain employs TRBV6-5 and TRBJ1-1, with 7 bases lining up with TRBD1. The CDR3 is 15 amino acids. Losses at the gene ends were 9 bases for V and 3 bases for J; bases not matched to a gene: 13. The V gene's germline CDR1 is MNHEY and CDR2 SVGAGI. The CDR3 here is CASRRGQARDTEAFF. Written as DNA, the CDR3 is TGTGCCAGTCGCCGCGGACAGGCCAGGGACACTGAAGCTTTCTTT.

The chain carries TRBV5-6 and TRBJ2-4; possibly TRBD2 for D (5 bases). Germline CDR1 reads SGHDT; CDR2 reads YYEEEE. This CDR3 spans 13 amino acids. V was clipped by 1 base and J by 5 bases, with 7 bases between them. The CDR3 sequence: CASSLSGENIQYF. CDR3 DNA: TGTGCCAGCAGCTTGTCCGGGGAAAACATTCAGTACTTC.

Here the CDR3 DNA reads TGTGCCAGCAGCTTAAGGACTAGCGGTACAGATACGCAGTATTTT. Protein product: CASSLRTSGTDTQYF. V gene TRBV7-9 combines with J gene TRBJ2-3; 10 bases map to TRBD2. In germline, CDR1 is SEHNR, CDR2 FQNEAQ (reference sequence). The J segment lost 3 bases and the V segment lost 2 bases, leaving 2 bases of the junction unmatched. CDR3 length equals 15 residues.

The V gene is TRBV27, the J gene TRBJ2-7; TRBD1 matches 8 bases. The CDR3 is made up of 15 amino acids. The V gene's germline CDR1 is MNHEY and CDR2 SMNVEV (reference sequence). J was trimmed by 5 bases and V by 4 bases; bases with no gene match: 10. The CDR3 DNA reads as TGTGCCAGCAGTTCGAGGACAGGGTTAGTCCACGAGCAGTACTTC. Amino acids: CASSSRTGLVHEQYF.

The chain is built from TRBV6-7 and TRBJ2-7; D gene uncertain. TRBV6-7 is an ORF; its function is uncertain. Trimming stripped 2 bases from V and 4 bases from J, with 9 bases between. The CDR3 loop spans 13 amino acids. DNA for the CDR3: TGTGCCAGCAGTTACGACCGTCCGTACGAGCAGTACTTC. This encodes CASSYDRPYEQYF.

This clone was recorded only once. The chain couples TRBV7-8 to TRBJ1-3, with D hard to call. The CDR3 runs to 14 residues. V was cut by 5 bases and J by 0 bases, with 8 bases left in between. CDR1 is SGHVS, CDR2 FQNEAQ, per germline. In DNA form, the CDR3 reads TGTGCCAGCAGCGAGACCTCCTCTGGAAACACCATATATTTT. This codes for CASSETSSGNTIYF.

CDR3 sequence: CALFSARAGNTEAFF. Written as DNA, the CDR3 is TGTGCCCTCTTTTCGGCGAGGGCGGGGAACACTGAAGCTTTCTTT. The V call is TRBV7-9, the J call TRBJ1-1, with D unresolved. Germline CDR1 SEHNR, CDR2 FQNEAQ (reference sequence). V lost 11 bases to trimming and J lost 1 base, with 20 bases between them. The CDR3 has 15 amino acids.